This T cell receptor beta chain originates from a study of blood T cell repertoires in COVID-19. The wider study: PBMCs, B-cell-depleted T cells, or T cells provided the cDNA or gDNA that made up the material.

The protocol was immunoSEQ multiplex PCR, while the TCRdb copy is restricted to in-frame clones and leaves out a portion. This sample has under 55,000 clones, with 90% found just once. The CDR3 runs 13 residues. Between the trimmed V and J ends, which lost 2 bases and 4 bases, there was a span of 6 bases. The sample taken for sequencing was peripheral blood. The chain combines TRBV12-3 or TRBV12-4 with TRBJ1-3; D might be TRBD1 (5 bases). The receptor was derived from a human donor in a cohort sampled during active COVID-19. The CDR3 bases are TGTGCCAGCAGTTTATCAGGGGGAAACACCATATATTTT. Protein sequence: CASSLSGGNTIYF.